This TCR beta chain was documented in a study of cytomegalovirus exposure and HLA in healthy donors. This CDR3 comprises 17 residues. With 4 bases clipped from V and 3 bases from J, the junction kept 14 bases outside the gene matches. Germline CDR1 reads SEHNR; CDR2 reads FQNEAQ (reference sequence). As regards this clone: Its antigen is not known.

PCR used 60 Vbeta primers and 13 Jbeta primers. Generated by immunoSEQ multiplex PCR, the TCRdb table keeps only in-frame clones and is missing some. The sample lists about 110,000 clones, about 83% seen once, with roughly 6% in the top ten. Study conclusions and caveats: Analysis was performed later, and it showed HLA-associated TCR beta chains to be more clonally expanded than equally common others.

The specimen sequenced was PBMCs. The genes are TRBV7-9 and TRBJ2-7; 8 bases are shared with TRBD2. This TCR was sampled from a man younger than 35 in good health and CMV-seronegative. CDR3 sequence: CASSSGGASSDLYEQYF. The CDR3 DNA follows: TGTGCCAGCAGCTCGGGGGGGGCCTCCTCGGATCTCTACGAGCAGTACTTC. The complete variable domain, with remaining parts taken from reference TRBV7-9 and TRBJ2-7, reads DTGVSQNPRHKITKRGQNVTFRCDPISEHNRLYWYRQTLGQGPEFLTYFQNEAQLEKSRLLSDRFSAERPKGSFSTLEIQRTEQGDSAMYLCASSSGGASSDLYEQYFGPGTRLTVT.